This T cell receptor beta chain is from a study of blood T cell repertoires in COVID-19. In the study overall: Nucleic acid was either cDNA or gDNA, and it came from T cells, B-cell-depleted T cells, or PBMCs.

V was clipped by 5 bases and J by 2 bases, with 9 bases between them. The CDR3 extends over 13 amino acids. In the original processing: Nucleated cell number was recorded as an estimate derived from reference gene primer amplification. The assay was immunoSEQ multiplex PCR, and TCRdb's table has in-frame clones only and misses some. V and J calls and clone size follow that table, whereas D and trimming were derived from the DNA. The data hold roughly 41,000 clones, with around nine tenths observed a single time. The sequencing input was peripheral blood. This receptor was taken from a human donor in a cohort sampled during active COVID-19. The V gene is TRBV12-3 or TRBV12-4, the J gene TRBJ1-1; tentatively, D is TRBD1 (6 bases). The CDR3 DNA reads as TGTGCCAGCAGTGTGGACAGAAACACTGAAGCTTTCTTT. This sequence encodes CASSVDRNTEAFF.